This note documents a single T cell receptor beta chain sequence. Its antigen remains unknown. Germline values: CDR1 SGHTA, CDR2 FQGNSA. This CDR3 is built from 16 residues. Losses at the gene ends were 7 bases for V and 9 bases for J; bases not matched to a gene: 15. This entry belongs to a study of Graves' ophthalmopathy and Graves' hyperthyroidism. Study as a whole: Researchers classed hyperthyroidism as stable given no ophthalmopathy within 18 months of follow-up.

RNA transcripts were the template, and TCR beta CDR3 regions were amplified from them. HTBI-primed RT-PCR formed the first round, and a multiplex PCR formed the second. TCRdb independently ran MiXCR on the multiplex PCR reads; one entry per CDR3 protein. The sample includes over a million distinct CDR3 sequences, 35% to 40% seen only once; the top ten take 11%. Study-level points and caveats: The blood repertoire also included most expanded thyroid clonotypes above 0.001 frequency.

Sequenced material: peripheral blood or thyroid tissue (not recorded which). This TCR was recovered from an adult man with Graves' hyperthyroidism. The chain has TRBV7-2 and TRBJ2-2; 9 nucleotides line up with TRBD1. CDR3 sequence reads: CASTPGTGMILRELFF. The CDR3 DNA follows: TGTGCCAGCACCCCTGGGACAGGGATGATTCTACGGGAGCTGTTTTTT.